This note documents a single T cell receptor (beta chain) sequence. These data belong to a study of blood T cell repertoires in COVID-19. Looking at the study overall: Samples representing acute and convalescent COVID-19 were sourced from the United States, Italy and Spain. The cDNA or gDNA used as material had been derived from T cells, B-cell-depleted T cells, or PBMCs.

Germline assignment: CDR1 SQVTM and CDR2 ANQGSEA. The CDR3 extends over 17 amino acids. Trimming at V came to 3 bases and at J to 9 bases, leaving 22 bases not matched to a gene. Under the authors' procedure: The assay estimated nucleated cells by amplifying reference gene primers. The assay was immunoSEQ multiplex PCR, and TCRdb's table has in-frame clones only and misses some. For V, J and clone size, that table is used; D and trimming come from the DNA. Found here are approximately 40,000 clones, around nine tenths of them singletons; the top ten hold roughly 6.1%. This sequence joins TRBV29-1 and TRBJ2-7, with 8 bases that match TRBD1. The receptor was isolated from a human donor in a cohort sampled during active COVID-19. The source material was peripheral blood. CDR3 DNA sequence: TGCAGCGTTGATGCGCGAAGTAGAGGACAGGGCGGGCGGGCGCAGTACTTC. Translating it yields CSVDARSRGQGGRAQYF.